Following are 3 T cell receptor beta chains from one sample sequenced in a study of PD-1 blockade in classical Hodgkin lymphoma. Sequencing used immunoSEQ multiplex PCR; TCRdb keeps in-frame clones, though not all of them. The sample has about 41,000 clones; 65% to 80% are singletons. Following autologous stem cell transplantation, relapse occurred in every patient, and exposure to brentuximab vedotin varied. The source was peripheral blood mononuclear cells (PBMCs), collected at baseline. All receptors come from a human donor with classical Hodgkin lymphoma.

The rearrangement joins TRBV7-9 to TRBJ2-2; no definite D call. CDR3 size: 14 residues. V lost 0 bases to trimming and J lost 1 base, with 3 bases between them. CDR1 is SEHNR and CDR2 is FQNEAQ in the germline V gene (reference sequence). In nucleotides, the CDR3 is TGTGCCAGCAGCTTAGCCAAGAACACCGGGGAGCTGTTTTTT. This gives the protein CASSLAKNTGELFF.

The chain couples TRBV7-3 to TRBJ2-1; 13 bases agree with TRBD2. The CDR3 covers 19 residues. The V and J ends lost 2 bases and 5 bases, in that order; junction bases with no gene match: 12. The germline CDR1 and CDR2 sequences are SGHTA and FQGTGA. CDR3 residues: CASSLPGTSGKNKDNEQFF. The CDR3 bases are TGTGCCAGCAGCTTACCCGGGACTAGCGGGAAGAATAAGGACAATGAGCAGTTCTTC.

This chain joins TRBV9 and TRBJ2-1, with TRBD1 matching 8 bases. With 7 bases clipped from V and 5 bases from J, the junction kept 5 bases outside the gene matches. This CDR3 is built from 13 residues. Germline loops: CDR1 SGDLS, CDR2 YYNGEE. Here the CDR3 reads CASQDRVDNEQFF. CDR3 in DNA: TGTGCCAGCCAGGACAGGGTGGACAATGAGCAGTTCTTC.